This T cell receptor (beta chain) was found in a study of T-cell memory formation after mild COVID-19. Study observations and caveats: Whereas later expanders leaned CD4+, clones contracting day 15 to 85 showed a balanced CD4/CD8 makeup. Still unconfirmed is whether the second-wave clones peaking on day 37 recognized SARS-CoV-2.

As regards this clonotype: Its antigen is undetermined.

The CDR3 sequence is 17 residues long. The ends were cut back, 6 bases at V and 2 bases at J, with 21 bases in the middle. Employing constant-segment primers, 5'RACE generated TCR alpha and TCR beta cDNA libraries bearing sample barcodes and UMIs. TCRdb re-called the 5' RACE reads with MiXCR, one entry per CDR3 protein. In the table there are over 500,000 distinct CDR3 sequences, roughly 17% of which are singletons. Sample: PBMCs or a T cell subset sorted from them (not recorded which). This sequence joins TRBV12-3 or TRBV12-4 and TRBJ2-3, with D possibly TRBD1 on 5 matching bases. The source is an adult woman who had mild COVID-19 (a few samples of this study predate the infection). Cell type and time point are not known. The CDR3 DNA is TGTGCCAGCAGCCTTGACACCCTCTTGGGGCACACAGATACGCAGTATTTT. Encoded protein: CASSLDTLLGHTDTQYF.